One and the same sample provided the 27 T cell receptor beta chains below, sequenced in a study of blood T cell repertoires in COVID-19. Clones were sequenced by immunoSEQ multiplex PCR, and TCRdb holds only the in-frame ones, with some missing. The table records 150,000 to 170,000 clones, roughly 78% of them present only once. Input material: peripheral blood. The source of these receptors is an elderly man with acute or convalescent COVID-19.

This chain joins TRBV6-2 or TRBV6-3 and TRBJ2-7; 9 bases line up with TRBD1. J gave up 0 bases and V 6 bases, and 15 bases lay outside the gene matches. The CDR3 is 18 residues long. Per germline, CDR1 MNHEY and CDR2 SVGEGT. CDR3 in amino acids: CASSRPHPGQGPSYEQYF. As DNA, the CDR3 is TGTGCCAGCAGCCGACCCCACCCGGGACAGGGCCCCTCCTACGAGCAGTACTTC.

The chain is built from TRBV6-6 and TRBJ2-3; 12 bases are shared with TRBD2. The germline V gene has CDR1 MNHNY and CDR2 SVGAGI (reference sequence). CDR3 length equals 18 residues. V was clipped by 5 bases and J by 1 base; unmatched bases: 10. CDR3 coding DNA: TGTGCCAGCAGTCCACTAGCGGGGGGTGCTGGGGGCACAGATACGCAGTATTTT. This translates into CASSPLAGGAGGTDTQYF.

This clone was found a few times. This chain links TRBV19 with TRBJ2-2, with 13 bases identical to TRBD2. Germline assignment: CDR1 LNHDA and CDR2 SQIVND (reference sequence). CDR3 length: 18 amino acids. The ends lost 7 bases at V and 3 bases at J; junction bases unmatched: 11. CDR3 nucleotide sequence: TGTGCCAGTACCCCAGGACTAGCGGGGGACGGGGACACCGGGGAGCTGTTTTTT. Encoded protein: CASTPGLAGDGDTGELFF.

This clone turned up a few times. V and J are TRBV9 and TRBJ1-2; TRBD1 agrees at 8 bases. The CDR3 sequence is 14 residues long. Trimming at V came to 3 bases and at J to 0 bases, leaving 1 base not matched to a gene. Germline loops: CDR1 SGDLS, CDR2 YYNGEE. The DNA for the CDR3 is TGTGCCAGCAGCGCCAGGGGGCCTAACTATGGCTACACCTTC. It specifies CASSARGPNYGYTF.

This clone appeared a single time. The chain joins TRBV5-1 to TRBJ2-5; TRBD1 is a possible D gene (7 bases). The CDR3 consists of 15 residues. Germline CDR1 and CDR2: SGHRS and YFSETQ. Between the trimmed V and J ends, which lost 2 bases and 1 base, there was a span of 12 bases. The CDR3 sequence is CASSFQGGGQETQYF. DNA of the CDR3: TGCGCCAGCAGCTTTCAGGGGGGAGGCCAAGAGACCCAGTACTTC.

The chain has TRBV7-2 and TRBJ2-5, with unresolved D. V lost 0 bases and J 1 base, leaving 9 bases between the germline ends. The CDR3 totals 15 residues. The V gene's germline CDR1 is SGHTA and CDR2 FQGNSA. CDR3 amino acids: CASSLALSVQETQYF. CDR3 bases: TGTGCCAGCAGCTTAGCGCTTTCAGTCCAAGAGACCCAGTACTTC.

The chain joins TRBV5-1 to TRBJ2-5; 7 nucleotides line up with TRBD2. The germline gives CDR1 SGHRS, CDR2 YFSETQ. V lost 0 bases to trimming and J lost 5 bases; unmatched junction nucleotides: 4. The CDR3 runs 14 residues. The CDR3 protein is CASSLALADETQYF. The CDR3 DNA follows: TGCGCCAGCAGCTTGGCCCTAGCGGATGAGACCCAGTACTTC. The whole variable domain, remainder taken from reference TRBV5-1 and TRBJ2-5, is KAGVTQTPRYLIKTRGQQVTLSCSPISGHRSVSWYQQTPGQGLQFLFEYFSETQRNKGNFPGRFSGRQFSNSRSEMNVSTLELGDSALYLCASSLALADETQYFGPGTRLLVL.

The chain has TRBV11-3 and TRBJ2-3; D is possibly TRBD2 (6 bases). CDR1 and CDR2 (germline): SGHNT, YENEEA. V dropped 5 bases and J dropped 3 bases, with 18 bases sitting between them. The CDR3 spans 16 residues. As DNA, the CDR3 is TGTGCCAGCAGCCCGGCTGGGACTCAGGTGACAGATACGCAGTATTTT. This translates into CASSPAGTQVTDTQYF.

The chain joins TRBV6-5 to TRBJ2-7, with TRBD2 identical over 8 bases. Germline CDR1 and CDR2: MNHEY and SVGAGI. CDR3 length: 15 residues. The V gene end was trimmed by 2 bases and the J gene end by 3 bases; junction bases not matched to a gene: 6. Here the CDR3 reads CASSYGGRGGYEQYF. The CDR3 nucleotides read TGTGCCAGCAGTTACGGCGGTCGGGGGGGCTACGAGCAGTACTTC.

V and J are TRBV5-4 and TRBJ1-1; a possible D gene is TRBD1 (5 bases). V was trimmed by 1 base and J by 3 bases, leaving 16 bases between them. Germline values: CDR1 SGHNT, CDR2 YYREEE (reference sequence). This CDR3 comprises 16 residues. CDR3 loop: CASSLPGRWEDTEAFF. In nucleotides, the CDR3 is TGTGCCAGCAGCTTGCCGGGGCGCTGGGAGGACACTGAAGCTTTCTTT.

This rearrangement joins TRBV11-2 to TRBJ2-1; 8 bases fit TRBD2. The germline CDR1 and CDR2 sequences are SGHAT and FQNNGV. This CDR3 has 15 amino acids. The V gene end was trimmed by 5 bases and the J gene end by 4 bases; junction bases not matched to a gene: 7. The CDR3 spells CASSLLGLAYNEQFF. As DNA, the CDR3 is TGTGCCAGCAGCCTACTAGGACTAGCATACAATGAGCAGTTCTTC.

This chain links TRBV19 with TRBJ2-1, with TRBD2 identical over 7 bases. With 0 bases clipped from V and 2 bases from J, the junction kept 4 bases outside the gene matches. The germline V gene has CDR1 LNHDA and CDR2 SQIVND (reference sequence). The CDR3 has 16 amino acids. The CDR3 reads CASSIESAGAYNEQFF. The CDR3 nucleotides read TGTGCCAGTAGTATAGAGAGCGCGGGGGCCTACAATGAGCAGTTCTTC.

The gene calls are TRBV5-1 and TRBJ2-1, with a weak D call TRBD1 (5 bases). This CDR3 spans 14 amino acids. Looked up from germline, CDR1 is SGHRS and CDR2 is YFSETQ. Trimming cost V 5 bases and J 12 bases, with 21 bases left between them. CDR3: CASRPSDSRSPQFF. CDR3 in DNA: TGCGCCAGCAGACCGTCAGACAGCCGGTCTCCGCAGTTCTTC.

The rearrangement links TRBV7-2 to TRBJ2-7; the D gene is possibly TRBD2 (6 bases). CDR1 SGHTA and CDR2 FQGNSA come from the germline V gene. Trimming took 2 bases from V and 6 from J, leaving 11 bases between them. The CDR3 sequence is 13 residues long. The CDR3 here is CASSLPILAEQYF. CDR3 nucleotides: TGTGCCAGCAGCTTACCGATACTAGCCGAGCAGTACTTC.

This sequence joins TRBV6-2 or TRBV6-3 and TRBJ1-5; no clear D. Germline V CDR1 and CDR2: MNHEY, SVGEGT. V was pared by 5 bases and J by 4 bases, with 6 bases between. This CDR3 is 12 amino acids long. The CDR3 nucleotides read TGTGCCAGCAGTGATACAAATCAGCCCCAGCATTTT. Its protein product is CASSDTNQPQHF.

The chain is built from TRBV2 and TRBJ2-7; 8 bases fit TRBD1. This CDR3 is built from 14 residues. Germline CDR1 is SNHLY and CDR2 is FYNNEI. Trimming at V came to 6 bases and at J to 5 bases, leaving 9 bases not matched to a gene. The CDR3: CASRGDRGVHEQYV. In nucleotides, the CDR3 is TGTGCCAGCAGGGGAGACAGGGGTGTCCACGAGCAGTACGTC.

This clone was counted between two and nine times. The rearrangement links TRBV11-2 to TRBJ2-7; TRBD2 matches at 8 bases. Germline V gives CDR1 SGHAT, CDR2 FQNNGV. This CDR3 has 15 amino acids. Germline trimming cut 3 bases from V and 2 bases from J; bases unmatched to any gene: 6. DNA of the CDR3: TGTGCCAGCAGCTTGGCTTCGGGGGGGACCTACGAGCAGTACGTC. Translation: CASSLASGGTYEQYV.

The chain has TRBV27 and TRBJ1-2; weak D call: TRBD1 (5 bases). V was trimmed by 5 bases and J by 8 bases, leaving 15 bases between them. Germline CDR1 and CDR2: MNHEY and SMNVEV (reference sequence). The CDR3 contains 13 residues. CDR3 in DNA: TGTGCCAGCAGTCCTTCGGTGGGGCGCGGCTACACCTTC. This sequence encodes CASSPSVGRGYTF.

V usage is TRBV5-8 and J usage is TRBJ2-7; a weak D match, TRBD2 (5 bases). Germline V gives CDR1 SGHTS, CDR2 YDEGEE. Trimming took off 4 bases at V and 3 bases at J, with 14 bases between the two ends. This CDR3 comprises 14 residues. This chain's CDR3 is CASSLGPGNYEQYV. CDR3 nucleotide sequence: TGTGCCAGCAGCCTCGGCCCGGGAAACTACGAGCAGTACGTC.

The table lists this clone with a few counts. In DNA, the CDR3 is TGTGCCAGCAGGGAGAGGAGGATCACTGAAGCTTTCTTT. Protein sequence: CASRERRITEAFF. The rearrangement joins TRBV7-8 to TRBJ1-1, with D unresolved. The CDR3 has 13 amino acids. The germline CDR1 and CDR2 sequences are SGHVS and FQNEAQ. Trimming pared 6 bases from V and 4 bases from J, leaving 12 bases between.

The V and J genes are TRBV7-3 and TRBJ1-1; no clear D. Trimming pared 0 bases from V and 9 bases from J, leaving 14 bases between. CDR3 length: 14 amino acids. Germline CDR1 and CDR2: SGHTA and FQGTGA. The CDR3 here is CASSLTGGDEKAFF. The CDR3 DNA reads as TGTGCCAGCAGCTTAACAGGCGGGGATGAGAAAGCTTTCTTT.

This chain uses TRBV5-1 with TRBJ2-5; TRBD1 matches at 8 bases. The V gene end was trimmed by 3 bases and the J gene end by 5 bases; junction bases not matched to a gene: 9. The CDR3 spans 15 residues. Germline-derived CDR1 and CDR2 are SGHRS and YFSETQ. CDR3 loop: CASSSGQGTKETQYF. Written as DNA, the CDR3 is TGCGCCAGCAGCTCCGGACAGGGTACGAAGGAGACCCAGTACTTC.

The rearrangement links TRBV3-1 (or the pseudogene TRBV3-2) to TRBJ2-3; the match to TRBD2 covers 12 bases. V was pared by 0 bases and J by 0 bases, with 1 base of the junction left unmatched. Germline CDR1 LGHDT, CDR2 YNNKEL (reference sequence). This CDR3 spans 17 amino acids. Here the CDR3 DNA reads TGTGCCAGCAGCCAAGAGGGGACTAGCGGGAGCACAGATACGCAGTATTTT. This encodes CASSQEGTSGSTDTQYF.

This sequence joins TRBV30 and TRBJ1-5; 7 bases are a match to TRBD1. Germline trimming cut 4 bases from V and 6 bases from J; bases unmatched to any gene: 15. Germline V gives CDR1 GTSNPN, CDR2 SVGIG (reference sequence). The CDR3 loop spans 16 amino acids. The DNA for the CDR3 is TGTGCCTGGACCCCAGGGGTACAGGGGAAGGGTCAGCCCCAGCATTTT. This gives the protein CAWTPGVQGKGQPQHF.

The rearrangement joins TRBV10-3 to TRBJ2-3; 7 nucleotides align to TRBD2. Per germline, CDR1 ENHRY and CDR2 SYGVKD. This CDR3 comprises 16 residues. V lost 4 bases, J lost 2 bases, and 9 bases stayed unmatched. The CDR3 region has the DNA TGTGCCATCAGTGGTCCCAGCGGGGTCCACACAGATACGCAGTATTTT. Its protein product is CAISGPSGVHTDTQYF.

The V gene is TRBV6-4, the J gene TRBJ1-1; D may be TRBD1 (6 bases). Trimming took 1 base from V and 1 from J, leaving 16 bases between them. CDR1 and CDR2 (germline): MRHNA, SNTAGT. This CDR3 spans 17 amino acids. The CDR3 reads CASSDYRGTGQNTEAFF. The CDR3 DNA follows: TGTGCCAGCAGTGACTACCGGGGTACAGGGCAGAACACTGAAGCTTTCTTT.

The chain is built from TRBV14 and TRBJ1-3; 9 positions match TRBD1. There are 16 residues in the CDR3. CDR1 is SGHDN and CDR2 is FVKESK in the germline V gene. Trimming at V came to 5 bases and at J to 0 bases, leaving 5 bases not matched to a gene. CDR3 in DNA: TGTGCCAGCAGCGGAAAGACAGGGGGCTCTGGAAACACCATATATTTT. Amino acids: CASSGKTGGSGNTIYF. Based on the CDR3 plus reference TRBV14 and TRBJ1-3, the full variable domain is EAGVTQFPSHSVIEKGQTVTLRCDPISGHDNLYWYRRVMGKEIKFLLHFVKESKQDESGMPNNRFLAERTGGTYSTLKVQPAELEDSGVYFCASSGKTGGSGNTIYFGEGSWLTVV.